This entry concerns a single T cell receptor (beta chain). Its antigen is undetermined. The data are from a study of blood T cells in healthy people across ages. Combining a sample-barcoded 5' primer with a J-beta primer mix, a second PCR ran for roughly 7 to 12 cycles. Each cDNA was tagged by a template-switch adaptor containing 12 random nucleotides. Using its own MiXCR run on the 5' RACE reads, TCRdb lists one record per CDR3 protein. Counted here are roughly 730,000 distinct CDR3 sequences, more than 50% occurring once; the ten biggest clones make up 20% to 30%. General study findings and limits: Investigators viewed diversity estimates from one million T cells as underestimates, the study reported. Greater diversity and more naive CD4+ cells were seen in long-lived donors than in aged donors.

Germline-derived CDR1 and CDR2 are SNHLY and FYNNEI. The CDR3 length is 12 residues. Between the trimmed V and J ends, which lost 10 bases and 2 bases, there was a span of 12 bases. PBMCs numbering at least 6.5 million were isolated per sample. The sample was blood. This sequence originates from a man aged 40-49 years in good health. The chain employs TRBV2 and TRBJ2-7; the D gene is possibly TRBD2 (6 bases). Here the CDR3 reads CATGGMTYEQYF. CDR3 sequence (DNA): TGTGCCACTGGCGGGATGACCTACGAGCAGTACTTC.